This T cell receptor (beta chain) emerged from a study of blood T cell repertoires in COVID-19. This CDR3 contains 15 residues. Per germline, CDR1 LGHDT and CDR2 YNNKEL (reference sequence). V was pared by 4 bases and J by 9 bases, with 8 bases of the junction left unmatched. The authors' processing: From reference gene primer amplification, estimates of nucleated cell counts were derived. Assay: immunoSEQ multiplex PCR; the TCRdb copy retains only in-frame clones and omits some. Clone size and V and J calls were adopted from that table, with D and trimming inferred from the DNA. There are 250,000 to 350,000 clones in the sample; around four fifths occur only once, and approximately 1.3% lies in the top ten.

The gene calls are TRBV3-1 (or the pseudogene TRBV3-2) and TRBJ2-1; TRBD1 agrees at 11 bases. Sequencing input: peripheral blood. This sequence was found in a woman aged 45-60 years with acute or convalescent COVID-19. The CDR3 sequence: CASSRSGTGGGEQFF. The DNA for the CDR3 is TGTGCCAGCAGCCGTTCCGGGACAGGGGGGGGTGAGCAGTTCTTC.